This T cell receptor (beta chain) appears in the sequencing data of a study of technical replicates of blood from a handful of donors. J lost 4 bases, V lost 1 base, and 1 base had no gene match. This CDR3 spans 14 amino acids. Germline values: CDR1 SGHRS, CDR2 YFSETQ. Method: immunoSEQ multiplex PCR; TCRdb's copy keeps in-frame clones and lacks some. The data show roughly 81,000 clones, approximately 86% seen once. Sequencing was carried out using PBMCs. This chain links TRBV5-1 with TRBJ2-3; TRBD1 agrees at 9 bases. This receptor was taken from a human donor in good health. Some clones in this sample may be carry-over from other donors' samples. CDR3 nucleotide sequence: TGCGCCAGCAGCTTGACAGGGGGCTCAGATACGCAGTATTTT. This codes for CASSLTGGSDTQYF.